This TCR beta chain comes out of a study of CD8 T cells in Susac syndrome. This clonotype was detected only once. Trimming at V came to 7 bases and at J to 4 bases, leaving 14 bases not matched to a gene. CDR3 length equals 16 residues. RNA amounts of roughly 0.5 to 1 ug underwent reverse transcription with random hexamers. TCRdb called the immunoSEQ multiplex PCR reads again in MiXCR, with one record for every CDR3 protein. The table shows about 290,000 distinct CDR3 sequences, with around 91% occurring only once. The sequenced sample was CD8+ T cells from PBMCs. The TCR originated in a human donor with multiple sclerosis. V and J are TRBV12-3 or TRBV12-4 and TRBJ1-1; 8 nucleotides align to TRBD1. The CDR3 DNA reads TGTGCCAGCACTCCCCCAGGGGGCGCTTTATCCACTGAAGCTTTCTTT. Translated, it gives CASTPPGGALSTEAFF.